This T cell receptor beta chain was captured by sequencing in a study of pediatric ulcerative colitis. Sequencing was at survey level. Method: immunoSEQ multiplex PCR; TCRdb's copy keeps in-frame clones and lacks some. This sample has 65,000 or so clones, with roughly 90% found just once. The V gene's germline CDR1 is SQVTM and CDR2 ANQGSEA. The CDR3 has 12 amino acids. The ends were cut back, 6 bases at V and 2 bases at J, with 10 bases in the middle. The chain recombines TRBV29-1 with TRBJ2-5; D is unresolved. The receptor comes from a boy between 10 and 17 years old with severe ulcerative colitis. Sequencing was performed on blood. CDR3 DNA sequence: TGCAGCGTCGACGATGGTCAAGAGACCCAGTACTTC. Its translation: CSVDDGQETQYF. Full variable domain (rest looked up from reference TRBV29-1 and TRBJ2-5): SAVISQKPSRDICQRGTSLTIQCQVDSQVTMMFWYRQQPGQSLTLIATANQGSEATYESGFVIDKFPISRPNLTFSTLTVSNMSPEDSSIYLCSVDDGQETQYFGPGTRLLVL.